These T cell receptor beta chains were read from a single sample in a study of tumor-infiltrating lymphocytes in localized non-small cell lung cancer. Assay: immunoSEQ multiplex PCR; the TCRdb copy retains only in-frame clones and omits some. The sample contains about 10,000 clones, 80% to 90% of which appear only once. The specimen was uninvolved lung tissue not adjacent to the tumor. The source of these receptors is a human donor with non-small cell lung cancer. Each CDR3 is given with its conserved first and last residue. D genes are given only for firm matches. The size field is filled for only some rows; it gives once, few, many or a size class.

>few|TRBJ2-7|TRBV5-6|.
TGTGCCAGCAGCTTGAAGGACCGGAGCTCCTACGAGCAGTACTTC
CASSLKDRSSYEQYF
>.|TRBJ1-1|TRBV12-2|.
TGTGCAAGTCGCTTATTGGCTCTACAGGGGCACACTGAAGCTTTCTTT
CASRLLALQGHTEAFF
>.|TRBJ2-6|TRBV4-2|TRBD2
TGTGCCAGCAGCCAATTAGCGGGGCAACCAAGTGGGGCCAACGTCCTGACTTTC
CASSQLAGQPSGANVLTF
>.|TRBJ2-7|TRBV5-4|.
TGTGCCAGCAGCTTGGAGGCCACCACCTACGAGCAGTACTTC
CASSLEATTYEQYF
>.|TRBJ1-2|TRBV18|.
TGTGCCAGCTCACCCATCTCATCGGGGGGGAAGAACTATGGCTACACCTTC
CASSPISSGGKNYGYTF
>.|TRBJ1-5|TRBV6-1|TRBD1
TGTGCCAGCAGTGAACAAACCGGGACAGGGGCTCAGCCCCAGCATTTT
CASSEQTGTGAQPQHF
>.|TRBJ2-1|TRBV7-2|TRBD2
TGTGCCAGCAGGTTGAGCGGGGGGAGTACTTACAATGAGCAGTTCTTC
CASRLSGGSTYNEQFF
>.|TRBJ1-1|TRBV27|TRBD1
TGTGCCAGCAGTCTGACAGGGGTCACTGAAGCTTTCTTT
CASSLTGVTEAFF
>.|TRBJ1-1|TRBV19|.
TGTGCCAGTAGTTTACAGGGAAGAGGCACTGAAGCTTTCTTT
CASSLQGRGTEAFF
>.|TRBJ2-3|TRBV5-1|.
TGCGCCAGCAGCTTGGTGCCGGGGAGTGGCACAGATACGCAGTATTTT
CASSLVPGSGTDTQYF
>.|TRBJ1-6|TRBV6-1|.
TGTGCCAGCACTGCCAGGTTTAATTCACCCCTCCACTTT
CASTARFNSPLHF
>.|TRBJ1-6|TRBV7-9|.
TGTGCCAGCAGCCCCGACAGGCTGAATTCACCCCTCCACTTT
CASSPDRLNSPLHF
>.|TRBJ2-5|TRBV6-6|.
TGTGCCAGCACACTCGGAGGTAGCATGGAGACCCAGTACTTC
CASTLGGSMETQYF
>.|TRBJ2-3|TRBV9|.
TGTGCCAGCAGCCCGAGGTTGCGGTCCACAGATACGCAGTATTTT
CASSPRLRSTDTQYF
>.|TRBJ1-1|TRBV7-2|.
TGTGCCAGCAGCTTAGTATTTGGGGGACCTGAAGCTTTCTTT
CASSLVFGGPEAFF
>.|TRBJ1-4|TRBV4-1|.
TGCGCCAGCAGCCAGGGAGTGGAGGAAAAACTGTTTTTT
CASSQGVEEKLFF
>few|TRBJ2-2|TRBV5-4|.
TGTGCCAGCAGCTCTTCCCCGGGGCTCCTTAACACCGGGGAGCTGTTTTTT
CASSSSPGLLNTGELFF
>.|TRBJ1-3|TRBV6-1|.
TGTGCCAGCAGCCTTGGAAGGGGAAACACCATATATTTT
CASSLGRGNTIYF
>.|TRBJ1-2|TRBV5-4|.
TGTGCCAGCAGCTCAGGTCCAGGATCTAACTATGGCTACACCTTC
CASSSGPGSNYGYTF
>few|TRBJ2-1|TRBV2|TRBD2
TGTGCCAGCAGTGAAGCGCTTCGGCTAGCGGGGGTCTATGAGCAGTTCTTC
CASSEALRLAGVYEQFF
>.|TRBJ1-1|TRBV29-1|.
TGCAGCGCTGGACAATTTCTGAACACTGAAGCTTTCTTT
CSAGQFLNTEAFF
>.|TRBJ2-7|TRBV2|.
TGTGCCACCGGTACCGGGACTGCACCCTACGAGCAGTACTTC
CATGTGTAPYEQYF
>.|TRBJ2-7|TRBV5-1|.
TGCGCCAGCAGCACGACGGGAGCGCGCTCCTACGAGCAGTACTTC
CASSTTGARSYEQYF
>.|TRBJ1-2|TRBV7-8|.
TGTGCCAGCAGCTTAGGCAGGGCTAACTATGGCTACACCTTC
CASSLGRANYGYTF
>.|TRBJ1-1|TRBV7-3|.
TGTGCCAGCAGTCCGACAGGCTCGCACACTGAAGCTTTCTTT
CASSPTGSHTEAFF
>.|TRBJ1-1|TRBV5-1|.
TGCGCCAGCAGCTTGGCTGGCACCAACACTGAAGCTTTCTTT
CASSLAGTNTEAFF
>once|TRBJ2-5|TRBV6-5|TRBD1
TGTGCCAGCAGACAGGGGGAGGAGACCCAGTACTTC
CASRQGEETQYF
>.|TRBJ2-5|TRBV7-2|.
TGTGCCAGCAGCTTAGGCGGAATCCAAGAGACCCAGTACTTC
CASSLGGIQETQYF
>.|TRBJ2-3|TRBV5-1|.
TGCGCCAGCAGCTTGCCACGAGATACGCAGTATTTT
CASSLPRDTQYF
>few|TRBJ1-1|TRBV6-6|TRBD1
TGTGCCAGCAGGTCGCCCCGGGACAGGGTGAACACTGAAGCTTTCTTT
CASRSPRDRVNTEAFF
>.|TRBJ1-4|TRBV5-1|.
TGCGCCAGCAGCCTTCAGGGGTCGGGGAATGAAAAACTGTTTTTT
CASSLQGSGNEKLFF
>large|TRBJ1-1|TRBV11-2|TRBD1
TGTGCCAGCAGCCTGACAGGGGACGAAGCTTTCTTT
CASSLTGDEAFF
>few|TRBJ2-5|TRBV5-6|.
TGTGCCAGCAGCTTGGATACAGGGCGAATCCAAGAGACCCAGTACTTC
CASSLDTGRIQETQYF
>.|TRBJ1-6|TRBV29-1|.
TGCAGCGTTGGGGGGGGTTCCAATTCACCCCTCCACTTT
CSVGGGSNSPLHF
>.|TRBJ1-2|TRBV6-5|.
TGTGCCAGCAGTTACTCCGGGGGGGGCGGCTATGGCTACACCTTC
CASSYSGGGGYGYTF
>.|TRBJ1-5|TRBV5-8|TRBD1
TGTGCCAGCAGTTCCGGGACAGAGTATAGCAATCAGCCCCAGCATTTT
CASSSGTEYSNQPQHF
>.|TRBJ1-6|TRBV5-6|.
TGTGCCAGCAGCTCCCCCAGCGGCGTATTAGGCGAGAATCTTTCACCCCTCCACTTT
CASSSPSGVLGENLSPLHF
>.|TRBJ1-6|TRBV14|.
TGTGCCAGCAGCCAAGGAGGGTCCTATAATTCACCCCTCCACTTT
CASSQGGSYNSPLHF
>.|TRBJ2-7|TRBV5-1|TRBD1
TGCGCCAGCAGCCAGGGGACAGACTACGAGCAGTACTTC
CASSQGTDYEQYF
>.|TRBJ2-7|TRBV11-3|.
TGTGCCAGCAGCCCAGGGGGGGAAGGGGAGCAGTACTTC
CASSPGGEGEQYF
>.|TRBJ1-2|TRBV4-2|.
TGTGCCAGCAGCCAAGGGGGGAGTACCTACACCTTC
CASSQGGSTYTF
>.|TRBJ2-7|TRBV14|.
TGTGCCAGCAGCTCCTACTACGAGCAGTACTTC
CASSSYYEQYF
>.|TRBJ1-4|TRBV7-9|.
TGTGCCAGCAGCTGGGACTGGAATGAAAAACTGTTTTTT
CASSWDWNEKLFF
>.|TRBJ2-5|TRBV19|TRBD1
TGTGCCAGTAGCCATATGGGGACAGGGCTTCAAGAGACCCAGTACTTC
CASSHMGTGLQETQYF
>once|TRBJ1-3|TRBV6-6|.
TGTGCCACGACCCGGGACCGAAGCTTTGGAAACACCATATATTTT
CATTRDRSFGNTIYF
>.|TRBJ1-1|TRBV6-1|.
TGTGCCAGCAGTGGCCCGGTGGTTAAAGCTTTCTTT
CASSGPVVKAFF
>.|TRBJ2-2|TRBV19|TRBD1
TGTGCCAGTAGTATCGGACAGGGGGCAGGGGAGCTGTTTTTT
CASSIGQGAGELFF
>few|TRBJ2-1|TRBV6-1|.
TGTGCCAGCAGTGAATGGGGGGACAGTTACAATGAGCAGTTCTTC
CASSEWGDSYNEQFF
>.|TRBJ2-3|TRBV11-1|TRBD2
TGTGCCAGCAGACAAGCGGGGAGAAGCACAGATACGCAGTATTTT
CASRQAGRSTDTQYF
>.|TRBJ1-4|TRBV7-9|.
TGTGCCAGCAGCTTTGGGACGCCTTGGGATGAAAAACTGTTTTTT
CASSFGTPWDEKLFF
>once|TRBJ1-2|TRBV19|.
TGTGCCAGTAGACCGGGTCAAAACCCTAACTATGGCTACACCTTC
CASRPGQNPNYGYTF
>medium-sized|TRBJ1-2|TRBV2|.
TGTGCCAGCATCGAGGATCCTGGGAACTATGGCTACACCTTC
CASIEDPGNYGYTF
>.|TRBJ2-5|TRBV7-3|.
TGTGCCAGCAGCTTAAGCGGCAGGGGAGAGGAGACCCAGTACTTC
CASSLSGRGEETQYF
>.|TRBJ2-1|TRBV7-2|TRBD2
TGTGCCAGCAGCTTAATTTCTGCGGGGGGGGCCTCCTACAATGAGCAGTTCTTC
CASSLISAGGASYNEQFF
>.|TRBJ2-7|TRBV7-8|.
TGTGCCAGCAGCTTAGGGGGAATAGGAACATGGGGGCAGTACTTC
CASSLGGIGTWGQYF